Listed here is a single T cell receptor (beta chain). This sample was included in a study of T and B cells in COVID-19 patients. Each TRB amplification used roughly 230-550 ng of genomic DNA from blood. BIOMED2 TRB-A/B primer pools were used in multiplex TRB PCR. MiXCR, run by TCRdb on the multiplex PCR reads, gives a single entry per CDR3 protein. In the table there are approximately 3,600 distinct CDR3 sequences, roughly 24% of which are singletons. The junction had 5 bases not matched to a gene; V was cut back by 0 bases and J by 4 bases. The CDR3 is made up of 15 amino acids. Per germline, CDR1 SGHTA and CDR2 FQGNSA.

The TCR was taken from a human donor with active COVID-19. This chain connects TRBV7-2 to TRBJ2-7; 8 nucleotides align to TRBD1. Sequencing was performed on blood. This CDR3 is CASSLASDRAYEQYF. The CDR3 DNA is TGTGCCAGCAGCTTAGCGTCGGACAGGGCTTACGAGCAGTACTTC.